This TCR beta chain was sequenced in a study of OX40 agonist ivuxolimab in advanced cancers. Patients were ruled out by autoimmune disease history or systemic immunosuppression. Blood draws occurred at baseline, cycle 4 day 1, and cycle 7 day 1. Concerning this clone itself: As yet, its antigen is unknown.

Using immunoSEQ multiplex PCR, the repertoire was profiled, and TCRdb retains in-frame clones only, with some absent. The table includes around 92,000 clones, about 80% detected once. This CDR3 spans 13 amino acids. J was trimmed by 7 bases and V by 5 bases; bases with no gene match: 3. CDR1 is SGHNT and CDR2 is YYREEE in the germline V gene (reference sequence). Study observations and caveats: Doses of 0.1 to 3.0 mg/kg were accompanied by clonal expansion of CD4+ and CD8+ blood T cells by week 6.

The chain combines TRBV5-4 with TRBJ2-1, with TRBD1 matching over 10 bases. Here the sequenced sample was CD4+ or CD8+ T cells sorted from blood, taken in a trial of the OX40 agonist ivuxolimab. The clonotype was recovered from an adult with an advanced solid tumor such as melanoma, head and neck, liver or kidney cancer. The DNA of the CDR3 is TGTGCCAGCAGTCGGACAGGGGGAAATGAGCAGTTCTTC. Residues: CASSRTGGNEQFF.